This T cell receptor beta chain was sequenced during a study of cytomegalovirus exposure and HLA in healthy donors. The germline CDR1 and CDR2 sequences are MNHNS and SASEGT. V shed 4 bases and J shed 0 bases, with 12 bases lying between them. The CDR3 is made up of 15 amino acids. PCR involved 60 Vbeta and 13 Jbeta primers. Clones were read by immunoSEQ multiplex PCR, and TCRdb kept only the in-frame ones, dropping some. The data show fewer than 150,000 clones, over 65% seen once. The sample comprised PBMCs. The TCR was taken from a woman aged 25-40 years in good health and CMV-seropositive. The chain combines TRBV6-1 with TRBJ1-1; possibly TRBD1 for D (6 bases). CDR3 sequence (DNA): TGTGCCAGCAGTGTATCGGGACAAATGAACACTGAAGCTTTCTTT. Translated: CASSVSGQMNTEAFF.